The clone carrying this T cell receptor beta chain was seen many times. No antigen is known for it. This entry comes from a study of early T cells in non-severe SARS-CoV-2 infection. Regarding the study as a whole: VDJdb matches were skewed toward anti-spike CD8 T cell responses.

V lost 6 bases, J lost 4 bases, and 21 bases lay in between. The CDR3 runs to 15 residues. Germline CDR1 SQVTM, CDR2 ANQGSEA. Researchers attached unique molecular identifiers to individual cDNA molecules. TCRdb re-derived calls from the 5' RACE reads in MiXCR, one entry per CDR3 protein. The profile shows about 49,000 distinct CDR3 sequences, around 11% of them singletons. The sequenced sample consisted of whole blood. The source of this sequence is an adult who was a healthcare worker with PCR-confirmed SARS-CoV-2 infection or an uninfected control (not recorded which). The V gene is TRBV29-1, the J gene TRBJ1-2; D may be TRBD1 (5 bases). The CDR3 region is CSVESRDSTSYGYTF. The CDR3 bases are TGCAGCGTAGAGAGCCGGGACTCCACGTCCTATGGCTACACCTTC.